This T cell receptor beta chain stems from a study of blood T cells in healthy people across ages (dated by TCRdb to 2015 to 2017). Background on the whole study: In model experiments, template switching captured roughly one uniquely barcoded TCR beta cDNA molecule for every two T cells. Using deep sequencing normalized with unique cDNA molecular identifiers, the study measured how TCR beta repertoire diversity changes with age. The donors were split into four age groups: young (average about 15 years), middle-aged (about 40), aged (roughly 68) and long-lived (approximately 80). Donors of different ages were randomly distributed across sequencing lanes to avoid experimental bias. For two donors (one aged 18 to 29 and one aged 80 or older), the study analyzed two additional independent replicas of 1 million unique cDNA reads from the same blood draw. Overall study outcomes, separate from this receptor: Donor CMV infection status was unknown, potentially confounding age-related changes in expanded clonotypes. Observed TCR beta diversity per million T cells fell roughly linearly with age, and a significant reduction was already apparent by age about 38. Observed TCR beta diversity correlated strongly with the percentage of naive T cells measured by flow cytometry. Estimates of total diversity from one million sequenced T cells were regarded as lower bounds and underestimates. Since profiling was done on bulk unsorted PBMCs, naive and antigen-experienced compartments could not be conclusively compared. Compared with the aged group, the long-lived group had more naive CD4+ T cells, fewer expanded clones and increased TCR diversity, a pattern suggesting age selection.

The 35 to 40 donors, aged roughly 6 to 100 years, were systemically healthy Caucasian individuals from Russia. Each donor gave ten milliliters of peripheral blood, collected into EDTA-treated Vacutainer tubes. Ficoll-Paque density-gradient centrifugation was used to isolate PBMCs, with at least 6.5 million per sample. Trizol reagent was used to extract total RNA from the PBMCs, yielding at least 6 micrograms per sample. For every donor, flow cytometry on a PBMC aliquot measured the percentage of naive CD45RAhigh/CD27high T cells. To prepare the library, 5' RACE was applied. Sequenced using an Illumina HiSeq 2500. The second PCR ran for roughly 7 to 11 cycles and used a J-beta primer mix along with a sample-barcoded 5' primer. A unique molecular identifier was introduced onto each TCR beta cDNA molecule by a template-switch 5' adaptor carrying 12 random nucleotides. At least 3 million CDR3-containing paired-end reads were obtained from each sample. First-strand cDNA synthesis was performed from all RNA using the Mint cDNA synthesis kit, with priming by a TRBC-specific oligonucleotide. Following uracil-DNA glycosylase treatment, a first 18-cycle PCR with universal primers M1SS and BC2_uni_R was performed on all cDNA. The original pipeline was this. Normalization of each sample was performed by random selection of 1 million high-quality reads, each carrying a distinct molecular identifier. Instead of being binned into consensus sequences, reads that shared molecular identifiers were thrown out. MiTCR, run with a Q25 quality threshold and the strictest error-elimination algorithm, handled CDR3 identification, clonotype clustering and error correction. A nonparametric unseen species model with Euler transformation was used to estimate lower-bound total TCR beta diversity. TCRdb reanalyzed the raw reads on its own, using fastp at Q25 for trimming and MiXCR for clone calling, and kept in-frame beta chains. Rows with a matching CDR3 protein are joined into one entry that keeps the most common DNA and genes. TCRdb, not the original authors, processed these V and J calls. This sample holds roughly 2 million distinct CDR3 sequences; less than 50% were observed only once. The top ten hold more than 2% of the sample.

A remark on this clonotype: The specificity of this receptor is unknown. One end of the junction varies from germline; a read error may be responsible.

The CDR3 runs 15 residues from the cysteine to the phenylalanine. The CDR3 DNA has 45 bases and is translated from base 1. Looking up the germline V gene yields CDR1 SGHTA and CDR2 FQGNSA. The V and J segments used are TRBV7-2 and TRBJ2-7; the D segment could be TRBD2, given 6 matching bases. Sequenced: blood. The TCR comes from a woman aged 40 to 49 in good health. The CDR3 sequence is CASSLAPGLAYGQYF. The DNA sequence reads TGTGCCAGCAGCTTAGCGCCGGGGCTAGCGTACGGGCAGTACTTC.